Each of the 4 T cell receptor beta chains below was sequenced from the same sample in a study of blood T cell repertoires in COVID-19. The method was immunoSEQ multiplex PCR; TCRdb's version includes in-frame clones alone and lacks a portion of them. The table shows roughly 60,000 clones, with 87% occurring only once. Sequenced sample: peripheral blood. The receptors come from a human donor with acute or convalescent COVID-19. The donor label of this sample is uncertain.

This clone occurred a few times. The chain joins TRBV10-3 to TRBJ1-1, with D perhaps TRBD1 (5 bases). The germline V and J ends were trimmed by 7 bases and 7 bases, with 16 bases remaining between them. Germline CDR1 and CDR2: ENHRY and SYGVKD. The CDR3 spans 13 residues. CDR3 sequence reads: CAITSAEQDEAFF. The CDR3 nucleotides are TGTGCCATCACCTCCGCCGAACAGGATGAAGCTTTCTTT.

V gene TRBV29-1 combines with J gene TRBJ2-5; weak D call: TRBD2 (6 bases). CDR1 is SQVTM and CDR2 is ANQGSEA in the germline V gene. V was shortened by 6 bases and J by 9 bases, with 20 bases between the two germline ends. There are 13 residues in the CDR3. CDR3 in amino acids: CSVPGLDFVAQYF. DNA for the CDR3: TGCAGCGTCCCGGGACTCGATTTTGTGGCCCAGTACTTC.

The chain has TRBV3-1 (or the pseudogene TRBV3-2) and TRBJ2-3; D is unresolved. Trimming took 3 bases from V and 6 from J, leaving 7 bases between them. CDR3 length: 12 residues. Germline V gene sequence: CDR1 LGHDT, CDR2 YNNKEL (reference sequence). The CDR3 region has the DNA TGTGCCAGCAGCCATGTTGAGGATACGCAGTATTTT. Translating it yields CASSHVEDTQYF.

This chain connects TRBV12-1 to TRBJ2-3; the table names TRBD1, a call not compared with the DNA. TRBV12-1 is termed a pseudogene. The CDR3 runs 20 residues. The CDR3 sequence: CASSSPPSTDSLLSTDTQYF. In DNA, the CDR3 is TGTGCCAGCAGCTCGCCGCCAAGTACGGACAGTTTACTTAGCACAGATACGCAGTATTTT.